Listed below are T cell receptor beta chains from one sample, sequenced in a study of T cell repertoires in cytomegalovirus infection. TCRdb ran MiXCR on the reads and lists one entry per CDR3 protein. This repertoire shows roughly 76,000 distinct CDR3 sequences, around 3.4% found once; its top ten account for 3.5% to 6%. Sequencing was done on a sample of PBMCs. The receptor set was obtained from a human donor in good health (CMV status not recorded). Some clones in this sample may be carry-over from other donors' samples. CDR3s include the opening cysteine and the closing phenylalanine or tryptophan. D genes are given only for firm matches. Where a row states a size, it is once, few, many or the class of an expanded clone; other rows omit it.

abundance,d_gene,v_gene,j_gene,CDR3nt,CDR3aa
many,-,TRBV5-1,TRBJ1-6,TGCGCCAGCAGCTTGGGAAAAGGGGGTTCACCCCTCCACTTT,CASSLGKGGSPLHF
many,-,TRBV7-2,TRBJ2-7,TGTGCCAGCAGCTTAATGTCTATCGGCACCCCCCGAAAGCAGTACTTC,CASSLMSIGTPRKQYF
many,-,TRBV7-2,TRBJ1-2,TGTGCCAGCAGCTTCAGCCGGGACAATAGAGGTGGCTACACCTTC,CASSFSRDNRGGYTF
many,-,TRBV20-1,TRBJ1-1,TGCAGTGCTAGTGCGAGGGCGAACACTGAAGCTTTCTTT,CSASARANTEAFF
many,TRBD1,TRBV29-1,TRBJ1-1,TGCAGCGTTGCCGTACAGGGGGAGAGGAACACTGAAGCTTTCTTT,CSVAVQGERNTEAFF
many,-,TRBV6-2/TRBV6-3,TRBJ1-2,TGTGCCAGCACCTCGACCCCGGGATATGGCTATGGCTACACCTTC,CASTSTPGYGYGYTF
-,-,TRBV7-4,TRBJ1-2,TGTGCCAGCAGCTTAGCGGAAGGGGTTGGAGATGGCTACACCTTC,CASSLAEGVGDGYTF
many,TRBD1,TRBV5-6,TRBJ1-4,TGTGCCAGCAGCTTGTGGGACAGAACTGAAAAACTGTTTTTT,CASSLWDRTEKLFF
many,-,TRBV7-2,TRBJ1-2,TGTGCCAGCAGCTCAGGGTTCTATGGCTACACCTTC,CASSSGFYGYTF
many,-,TRBV20-1,TRBJ2-7,TGCAGTGCAGTACTAGGAAGCGCGGGCGAGCAGTACTTC,CSAVLGSAGEQYF
many,TRBD1,TRBV3-1,TRBJ1-1,TGTGCCAGCAGCCACGCGAACAGGGGGAACACTGAAGCTTTCTTT,CASSHANRGNTEAFF
many,-,TRBV29-1,TRBJ2-1,TGCAGCGCCAGCAGGGGTGAGCAGTTCTTC,CSASRGEQFF
many,TRBD1,TRBV2,TRBJ2-7,TGTGCCAGCTCTACGGGGCAGGGGGTCGAGCAGTACTTC,CASSTGQGVEQYF
many,-,TRBV7-8,TRBJ2-1,TGTGCCAGCAGCTTACGGGAGTTGAGTAACAATGAGCAGTTCTTC,CASSLRELSNNEQFF
many,-,TRBV7-2,TRBJ2-4,TGTGCCAGCAGCTTAGATCGGGCCAAAAACATTCAGTACTTC,CASSLDRAKNIQYF
few,-,TRBV7-9,TRBJ1-1,TGTGCCAGCAGCTTCACCCCCGGGACAAAAAAAGGGAACACTGAAGCTTTCTTT,CASSFTPGTKKGNTEAFF
many,-,TRBV7-8,TRBJ1-4,TGTGCCAGCAGCTTAGGACTCCAGGGATGGAATGAAAAACTGTTTTTT,CASSLGLQGWNEKLFF
many,-,TRBV4-1,TRBJ2-7,TGCGCCAGCAGCCAAGAGTTTGGGGGACTTGGCGAGCAGTACTTC,CASSQEFGGLGEQYF
-,-,TRBV11-1,TRBJ2-5,TGTGCCAGCAGCGTAAGCCAAGAGACCCAGTACTTC,CASSVSQETQYF
many,-,TRBV19,TRBJ1-4,TGTGCCAGTAGTTCAACGGCAGCAACTAATGAAAAACTGTTTTTT,CASSSTAATNEKLFF
many,-,TRBV20-1,TRBJ1-5,TGCAGTGCTCCACTGGGGTCGGGGGGCAGTCAGCCCCAGCATTTT,CSAPLGSGGSQPQHF
many,-,TRBV7-8,TRBJ1-2,TGTGCCAGCAGACAAACTCCGCTGGGGGACTATGGCTACACCTTC,CASRQTPLGDYGYTF
many,TRBD1,TRBV4-2,TRBJ1-1,TGTGCCAGCAGCCAAAAGGACAGGGGCCTTTCGAACACTGAAGCTTTCTTT,CASSQKDRGLSNTEAFF